One sample yielded the 9 T cell receptor beta chains listed below, sequenced in a study of blood T cells in healthy people across ages. The second PCR ran 7 to 11 cycles with a sample-barcoded 5' primer and J-beta primers. Each CDR3 protein gets one entry after TCRdb re-called the 5' RACE reads with MiXCR. The profile covers more than 800,000 distinct CDR3 sequences, with 29% appearing a single time and around 16% taken by the ten largest. Sequencing was carried out using blood. All receptors come from a woman aged 80 or over in good health.

This clonotype occurred a few times. The chain is built from TRBV6-1 and TRBJ1-1; D is ambiguous. Germline CDR1 reads MNHNS; CDR2 reads SASEGT. The CDR3 covers 13 residues. V lost 2 bases, J lost 5 bases, and 9 bases lay in between. The CDR3 DNA is TGTGCCAGCAGTGAAAGGGAGAGGACTGAAGCTTTCTTT. Protein sequence: CASSERERTEAFF.

This clonotype was seen at least ten times. The chain links TRBV7-2 to TRBJ2-7; 7 bases are shared with TRBD1. Germline CDR1 SGHTA, CDR2 FQGNSA. The CDR3 is 14 amino acids. The V segment lost 5 bases and the J segment 1 base; nucleotides outside the gene matches: 5. The chain's CDR3 is CASSPRQGSYEQYF. The CDR3 DNA sequence: TGTGCCAGCAGCCCAAGACAGGGTTCCTACGAGCAGTACTTC.

In the case of this clonotype: One junction end disagrees with the germline gene, perhaps due to a read error. J is TRBJ2-3 and V is TRBV12-3 or TRBV12-4; 7 nucleotides agree with TRBD1. CDR3 length: 15 amino acids. CDR3 region: CASSFQRGPTDAQYF. CDR3 nucleotide sequence: TGTGCCAGCAGTTTTCAGAGGGGGCCCACAGATGCGCAGTATTTT.

The chain employs TRBV20-1 and TRBJ1-2, with TRBD1 matching over 9 bases. Germline CDR1 reads DFQATT; CDR2 reads SNEGSKA (reference sequence). The CDR3 runs to 13 residues. Unmatched junction bases numbered 8, after V lost 5 bases and J lost 7 bases. The CDR3 DNA reads TGCAGTGCTGGGTTACAGGGGGCGGTTGGCTACACCTTC. Amino acids: CSAGLQGAVGYTF.

Notes on this clonotype: A read error may account for a junction end that differs from germline. The chain combines TRBV7-9 with TRBJ2-5; possibly TRBD2 for D (6 bases). The CDR3 covers 14 residues. Germline CDR1 and CDR2: SEHNR and FQNEAQ (reference sequence). The CDR3 region has the DNA TGTGCCAGCAGCCGAATGGGACTGCAAGAGGCCCAGTACTTC. Translated: CASSRMGLQEAQYF.

This clonotype was detected only a few times. The chain recombines TRBV6-2 or TRBV6-3 with TRBJ1-5, with TRBD1 matching 9 bases. Germline trimming cut 4 bases from V and 7 bases from J; bases unmatched to any gene: 5. The CDR3 contains 14 residues. The germline CDR1 and CDR2 sequences are MNHEY and SVGEGT. The CDR3 here is CASSLQGARQPQHF. CDR3 DNA sequence: TGTGCCAGCAGTTTACAGGGGGCCAGGCAGCCCCAGCATTTT.

J is TRBJ1-5 and V is TRBV10-3, with TRBD1 identical over 7 bases. CDR1 is ENHRY and CDR2 is SYGVKD in the germline V gene. There are 12 residues in the CDR3. V dropped 6 bases and J dropped 7; count of bases not matched to a gene: 3. The CDR3 DNA follows: TGTGCCATCAGCGAACAGGGGCAGCCCCAGCATTTT. Residues: CAISEQGQPQHF.

Turning to this clonotype: A read error may produce the germline difference seen at one junction end. The chain links TRBV10-3 to TRBJ1-5; D unclear. This CDR3 comprises 13 residues. Germline CDR1 ENHRY, CDR2 SYGVKD. The DNA of the CDR3 is TGTGCCATCAGTAAGTCCGGAAATCAGCCCCAGCATTTT. It yields the protein CAISKSGNQPQHF.

The sample holds many counts of this clonotype. The chain recombines TRBV5-1 with TRBJ2-3; 9 nucleotides align to TRBD2. Germline V gives CDR1 SGHRS, CDR2 YFSETQ. The CDR3 length is 17 residues. V lost 2 bases, J lost 0 bases, and 7 bases stayed unmatched. The CDR3, as DNA: TGCGCCAGCAGCTTTGTCAGCGGGGGGACTAGCACAGATACGCAGTATTTT. This codes for CASSFVSGGTSTDTQYF.